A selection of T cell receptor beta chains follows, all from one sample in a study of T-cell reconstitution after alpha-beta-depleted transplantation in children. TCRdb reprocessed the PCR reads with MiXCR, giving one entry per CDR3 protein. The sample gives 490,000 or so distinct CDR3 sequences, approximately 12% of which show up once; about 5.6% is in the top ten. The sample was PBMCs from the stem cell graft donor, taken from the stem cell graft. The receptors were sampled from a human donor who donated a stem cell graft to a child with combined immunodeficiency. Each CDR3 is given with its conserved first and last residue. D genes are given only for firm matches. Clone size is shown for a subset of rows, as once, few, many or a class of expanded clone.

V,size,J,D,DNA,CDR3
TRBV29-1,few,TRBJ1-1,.,TGCAGCGTTGGACGGGGAGGGCTCACTGAAGCTTTCTTT,CSVGRGGLTEAFF
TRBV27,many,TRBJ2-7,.,TGTGCCAGCAGTTTAAACCCCCTGAACTACGAGCAGTACTTC,CASSLNPLNYEQYF
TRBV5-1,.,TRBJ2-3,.,TGCGCCAGCAGCATAACAGGGCCTAGCACAGATACGCAGTATTTT,CASSITGPSTDTQYF
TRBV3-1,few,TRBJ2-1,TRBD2,TGTGCCAGCAAGGGACTAGCGGGGAATGAGCAGTTCTTC,CASKGLAGNEQFF
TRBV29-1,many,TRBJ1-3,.,TGCAGCGTTGAATCAGGGGCTGGAAACACCATATATTTT,CSVESGAGNTIYF
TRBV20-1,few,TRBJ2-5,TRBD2,TGCAGTGCTAGGGGACTAGCGGGAATGGAGACCCAGTACTTC,CSARGLAGMETQYF
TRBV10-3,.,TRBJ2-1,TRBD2,TGTGCCATCAGTGAGTCCAGCGGGGGGGTTCCCAATGAGCAGTTCTTC,CAISESSGGVPNEQFF
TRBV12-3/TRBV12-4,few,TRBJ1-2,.,TGTGCCAGCAGCCGAGGGACGTTCCGAACGGGCTACACCTTC,CASSRGTFRTGYTF
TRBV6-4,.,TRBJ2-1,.,TGTGCCAGCAGTTCACCCCGTGGAATAGGGTCCCAGGCCATGAGGGAGCAGTTCTTC,CASSSPRGIGSQAMREQFF
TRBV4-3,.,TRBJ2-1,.,TGCGCCAGCAGCTCCCGGTCGGGGAGCTCCTACAATGAGCAGTTCTTC,CASSSRSGSSYNEQFF
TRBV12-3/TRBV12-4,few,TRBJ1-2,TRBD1,TGTGCCAGCAGTTTAGAGTTGACAGGGTTCGGCTATGGCTACACCTTC,CASSLELTGFGYGYTF
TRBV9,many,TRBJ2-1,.,TGTGCCAGCAGCGAGGGGAGCTCCTACAATGAGCAGTTCTTC,CASSEGSSYNEQFF
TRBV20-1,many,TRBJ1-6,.,TGCAGTGCTAGGGATGTCCCAGATAGTTCACCCCTCCACTTT,CSARDVPDSSPLHF
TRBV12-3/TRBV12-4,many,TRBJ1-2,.,TGTGCCAGCAGTCCTAAATGGACAGATACTAACTATGGCTACACCTTC,CASSPKWTDTNYGYTF
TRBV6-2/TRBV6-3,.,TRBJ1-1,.,TGTGCCAGCAGTTACACAACGGCCGAGGCTTTCTTT,CASSYTTAEAFF
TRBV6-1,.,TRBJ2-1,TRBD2,TGTGCCAGCAGTGAAGCCCCTAGCGGTGCCTTCGATGAGCAGTTCTTC,CASSEAPSGAFDEQFF
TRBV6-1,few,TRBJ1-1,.,TGTGCCAGCAGTGAAGGACAGGCTTACGATGAAGCTTTCTTT,CASSEGQAYDEAFF
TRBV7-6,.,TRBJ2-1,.,TGTGCCAGCAGCCCGGGGGCACACTCCTACAATGAGCAGTTCTTC,CASSPGAHSYNEQFF
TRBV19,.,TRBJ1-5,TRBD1,TGTGCCAGTAGTATGGGGGACAGCTTACCGCCCCAGCATTTT,CASSMGDSLPPQHF
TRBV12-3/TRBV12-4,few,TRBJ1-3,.,TGTGCCAGCAGTTTAAGGGCAGTTGGAAACACCATATATTTT,CASSLRAVGNTIYF
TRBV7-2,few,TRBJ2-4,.,TGTGCCAGCAGCTCCGCGGGGGCTCTGGTAAACATTCAGTACTTC,CASSSAGALVNIQYF
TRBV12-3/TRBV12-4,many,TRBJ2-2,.,TGTGCCAGCAAGTTACAGGAAATCACCGGGGAGCTGTTTTTT,CASKLQEITGELFF
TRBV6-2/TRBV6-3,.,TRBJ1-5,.,TGTGCCAGCAGTCCACTGCAGGTGAATAGCAATCAGCCCCAGCATTTT,CASSPLQVNSNQPQHF
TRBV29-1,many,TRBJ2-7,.,TGCAGCGTTGGGACTTCGATCTACGAGCAGTACTTC,CSVGTSIYEQYF
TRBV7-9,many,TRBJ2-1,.,TGTGCCAGCAGCGTCCCGGGGGGCTGGTACAATGAGCAGTTCTTC,CASSVPGGWYNEQFF
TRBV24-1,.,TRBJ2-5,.,TGTGCCACCAGTGATTTCCCACAAGAGACCCAGTACTTC,CATSDFPQETQYF
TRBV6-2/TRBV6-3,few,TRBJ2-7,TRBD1,TGTGCCAGCACCGTCGGACAGGGCTACGCCTACGAGCAGTACTTC,CASTVGQGYAYEQYF
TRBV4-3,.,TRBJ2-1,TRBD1,TGCGCCAGCAGCCGCCGGCTAGGGGCAGGGGGCCACAATGAGCAGTTCTTC,CASSRRLGAGGHNEQFF
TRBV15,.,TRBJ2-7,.,TGTGCCACCAGCCGACGGGGATGGGACGAGCAGTACTTC,CATSRRGWDEQYF
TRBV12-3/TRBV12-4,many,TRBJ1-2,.,TGTGCCAGCAGTTTCGGGAACCTCTATGGCTACACCTTC,CASSFGNLYGYTF
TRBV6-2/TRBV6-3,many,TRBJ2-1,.,TGTGCCAGCAGCCAGAGGCGCAGGGATGAGCAGTTCTTC,CASSQRRRDEQFF
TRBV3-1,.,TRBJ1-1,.,TGTGCCAGCAGCCAAAGCCGGAGGGAGAACACTGAAGCTTTCTTT,CASSQSRRENTEAFF
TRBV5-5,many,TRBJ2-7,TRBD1,TGTGCCAGCAGCTTCGGACAGGGGGAGTTTTACGAGCAGTACTTC,CASSFGQGEFYEQYF
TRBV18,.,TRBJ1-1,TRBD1,TGTGCCAGCTCACCACCGTTATCAATTACAGGGGGAATGAACACTGAAGCTTTCTTT,CASSPPLSITGGMNTEAFF
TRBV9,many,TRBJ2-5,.,TGTGCCAGCGGGCTAGCTCGGAGCCAAGAGACCCAGTACTTC,CASGLARSQETQYF
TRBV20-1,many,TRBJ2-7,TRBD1,TGCAGTGCTAGCGAGGACAGGGGGCTCGGCTACGAGCAGTACTTC,CSASEDRGLGYEQYF
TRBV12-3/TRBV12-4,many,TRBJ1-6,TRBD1,TGTGCCAGCAGTTTTGATAAGGGGGCCTCACCCCTCCACTTT,CASSFDKGASPLHF
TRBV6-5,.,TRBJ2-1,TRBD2,TGTGCCAGCAGTTACACCGGGACTAGCGGATACAATGAGCAGTTCTTC,CASSYTGTSGYNEQFF
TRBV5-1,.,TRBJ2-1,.,TGCGCCAGCTTCGGCCGTGGCCGCAATGAGCAGTTCTTC,CASFGRGRNEQFF
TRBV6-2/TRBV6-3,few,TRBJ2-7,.,TGTGCCAGCAATTCGTATAAAATCACCTACGAGCAGTACTTC,CASNSYKITYEQYF
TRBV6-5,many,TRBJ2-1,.,TGTGCCAGCAAGGGAGGACCCTACAATGAGCAGTTCTTC,CASKGGPYNEQFF
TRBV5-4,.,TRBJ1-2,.,TGTGCCAGCAGCTTGGAACAGGGCCGCTACACCTTC,CASSLEQGRYTF
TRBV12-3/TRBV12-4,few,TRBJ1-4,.,TGTGCCAGCAGTACTATTCAACAGGGTCGGCGGGAAAAACTGTTTTTT,CASSTIQQGRREKLFF
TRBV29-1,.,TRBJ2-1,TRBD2,TGCAGCGTTTGGCCCCTAGCGGGAGGGCCCAATGAGCAGTTCTTC,CSVWPLAGGPNEQFF
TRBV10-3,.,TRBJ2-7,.,TGTGCCATCAGTGAGTCTATGGGGCAGGACGAGCAGTACTTC,CAISESMGQDEQYF
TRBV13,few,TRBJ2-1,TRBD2,TGTGCCAGCAGCCTAAGACTAGCGGGGGGCCCCTGGCCAGTCTTC,CASSLRLAGGPWPVF
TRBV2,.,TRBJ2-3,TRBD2,TGTGCCACCTTCACGAGACTAGCGGGGGCAGATACGCAGTATTTT,CATFTRLAGADTQYF
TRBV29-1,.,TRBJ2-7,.,TGCAGCGGGACGGACAGTTACGAGCAGTACTTC,CSGTDSYEQYF
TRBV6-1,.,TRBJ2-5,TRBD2,TGTGCCAGCAGTGACAGTAGCGGGAGTGGGACCCAGTACTTC,CASSDSSGSGTQYF
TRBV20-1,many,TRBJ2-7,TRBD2,TGCAGTGCTAGAGTTGGGGGGGGGACCTACGAGCAGTACTTC,CSARVGGGTYEQYF
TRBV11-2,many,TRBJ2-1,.,TGTGCCAGCAGCTTTGAGGGACGTATGATTGAGCAGTTCTTC,CASSFEGRMIEQFF
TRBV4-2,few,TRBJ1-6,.,TGTGCCAGCAGCCAGGAGGACCCCCAGTACTCACCCCTCCACTTT,CASSQEDPQYSPLHF
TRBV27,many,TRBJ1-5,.,TGTGCCAGCAGTTTGCAGACGGGCAATCAGCCCCAGCATTTT,CASSLQTGNQPQHF
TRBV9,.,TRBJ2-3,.,TGTGCCAGCAGCGTGACTAACACAGATACGCAGTATTTT,CASSVTNTDTQYF
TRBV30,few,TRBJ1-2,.,TGTGCCTGGAGGGGGGACGGGGACCTCTATGGCTACACCTTC,CAWRGDGDLYGYTF
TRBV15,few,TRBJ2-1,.,TGTGCCACCAGCAGAGCCGTCTCGAGCTCCTACAATGAGCAGTTCTTC,CATSRAVSSSYNEQFF
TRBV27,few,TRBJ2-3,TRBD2,TGTGCCAGCAGTTTATGGACTAGCGACACAGATACGCAGTATTTT,CASSLWTSDTDTQYF
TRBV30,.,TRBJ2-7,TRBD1,TGTGCCTGGAGTCGCGACAGGGGTCGGTACGAGCAGTACTTC,CAWSRDRGRYEQYF
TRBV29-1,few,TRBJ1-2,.,TGCAGCGTTGAAGACAGCACCTTGGAGAGCTATGGCTACACCTTC,CSVEDSTLESYGYTF
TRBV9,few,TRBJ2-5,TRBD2,TGTGCCAGCAGCTCTACTAGCGGGGGGGCCGGAGAGACCCAGTACTTC,CASSSTSGGAGETQYF